Below are 19 T cell receptor beta chains sequenced from a single sample in a study of radiation and T cells in renal cell carcinoma. The protocol was immunoSEQ multiplex PCR, while the TCRdb copy is restricted to in-frame clones and leaves out a portion. The sample has 10,000 to 15,000 clones, more than 30% seen once. Treatment in this sample: 15 Gy SBRT to primary tumor, nephrectomy 4 weeks later. The sequences come from tumor tissue, collected from a patient whose treatment included radiotherapy and nephrectomy. The receptors here all came from a man in his 60s with renal cell carcinoma.

The chain uses TRBV4-1 and TRBJ2-4, with D uncertain. Germline loops: CDR1 MGHRA, CDR2 YSYEKL. The CDR3 consists of 15 residues. The V gene lost 4 bases and the J gene lost 0 bases, with 10 bases spanning the gap. CDR3 sequence: CASSPETLAKNIQYF. The CDR3 coding sequence is TGCGCCAGCAGCCCGGAAACACTAGCCAAAAACATTCAGTACTTC.

This clone was counted only a few times. The chain has TRBV9 and TRBJ1-5, with D maybe TRBD1 (6 bases). The CDR3 covers 14 residues. CDR1 SGDLS and CDR2 YYNGEE come from the germline V gene. Deletions cut 0 bases from V and 2 bases from J, with 6 bases between. The CDR3 bases are TGTGCCAGCAGCGTAGACAGGGGCAATCAGCCCCAGCATTTT. Translation gives CASSVDRGNQPQHF.

The gene calls are TRBV5-6 and TRBJ1-1; 11 bases line up with TRBD1. CDR1 is SGHDT and CDR2 is YYEEEE in the germline V gene. The CDR3 spans 14 residues. V lost 4 bases, J lost 7 bases, and 6 bases stayed unmatched. The CDR3 is CASSHRTGGDEAFF. CDR3 nucleotide sequence: TGTGCCAGCAGCCATCGGACAGGGGGCGATGAAGCTTTCTTT. Based on the CDR3 plus reference TRBV5-6 and TRBJ1-1, the full variable domain is DAGVTQSPTHLIKTRGQQVTLRCSPKSGHDTVSWYQQALGQGPQFIFQYYEEEERQRGNFPDRFSGHQFPNYSSELNVNALLLGDSALYLCASSHRTGGDEAFFGQGTRLTVV.

This chain uses TRBV30 with TRBJ1-1; D is unclear. The CDR3 has 14 amino acids. Germline-derived CDR1 and CDR2 are GTSNPN and SVGIG (reference sequence). The germline V and J ends were trimmed by 2 bases and 3 bases, with 13 bases remaining between them. The CDR3 is CAWSRAPLYTEAFF. The CDR3 DNA follows: TGTGCCTGGAGTAGGGCCCCCTTATACACTGAAGCTTTCTTT.

This clone was counted between two and nine times. The gene calls are TRBV30 and TRBJ1-1; D is ambiguous. In germline, CDR1 is GTSNPN, CDR2 SVGIG (reference sequence). The CDR3 loop spans 10 amino acids. Trimming took off 3 bases at V and 3 bases at J, with 2 bases between the two ends. CDR3 sequence (DNA): TGTGCCTGGAGGGACACTGAAGCTTTCTTT. Its protein product is CAWRDTEAFF.

The V gene is TRBV11-2, the J gene TRBJ2-7; 8 bases map to TRBD2. The CDR3 loop spans 13 amino acids. CDR1 is SGHAT and CDR2 is FQNNGV in the germline V gene. J was trimmed by 3 bases and V by 5 bases; bases with no gene match: 3. For the CDR3, the DNA is TGTGCCAGCAGCCTTAGCGGGGACTACGAGCAGTACTTC. Amino acids: CASSLSGDYEQYF.

This clone has at least ten counts. V usage is TRBV9 and J usage is TRBJ2-5; weak D call: TRBD2 (5 bases). Between the trimmed V and J ends, which lost 0 bases and 4 bases, there was a span of 10 bases. CDR3 length equals 14 residues. In germline, CDR1 is SGDLS, CDR2 YYNGEE. The CDR3 loop is CASSVAGGGETQYF. CDR3 coding DNA: TGTGCCAGCAGCGTAGCCGGAGGAGGAGAGACCCAGTACTTC.

This chain's CDR3 is CAWSVPVGYGYTF. DNA for the CDR3: TGTGCCTGGAGTGTACCTGTGGGCTATGGCTACACCTTC. The chain is built from TRBV30 and TRBJ1-2, with D unresolved. CDR3 length: 13 amino acids. CDR1 is GTSNPN, CDR2 SVGIG, per germline (reference sequence). Trimming pared 0 bases from V and 4 bases from J, leaving 9 bases between.

This clone was detected ten times or more. This chain links TRBV6-6 with TRBJ1-2, with D possibly TRBD1 on 6 matching bases. Germline V CDR1 and CDR2: MNHNY, SVGAGI (reference sequence). The CDR3 is made up of 13 amino acids. The V end lost 4 bases, the J end lost 6 bases, and 12 bases lay between the germline ends. The CDR3 loop is CASSLGGLNGYTF. Here the CDR3 DNA reads TGTGCCAGCAGTTTAGGGGGATTGAATGGCTACACCTTC.

V gene TRBV30 combines with J gene TRBJ2-7; D is perhaps TRBD1 (6 bases). This CDR3 contains 11 residues. The V gene's germline CDR1 is GTSNPN and CDR2 SVGIG (reference sequence). V dropped 8 bases and J dropped 5 bases, with 13 bases sitting between them. The CDR3 loop reads CAAGQRDEQYF. CDR3 bases: TGTGCCGCAGGACAGCGCGACGAGCAGTACTTC.

This clone was seen a handful of times. V gene TRBV6-5 combines with J gene TRBJ2-3; 10 bases are shared with TRBD1. Trimming at V came to 6 bases and at J to 4 bases, leaving 7 bases not matched to a gene. This CDR3 is 15 amino acids long. CDR1 is MNHEY and CDR2 is SVGAGI in the germline V gene. The CDR3 region is CASSPGTGVADTQYF. The CDR3, as DNA: TGTGCCAGCAGCCCCGGGACAGGGGTAGCAGATACGCAGTATTTT.

This clone showed up just a few times. J is TRBJ2-2 and V is TRBV5-6; D is unresolved. Per germline, CDR1 SGHDT and CDR2 YYEEEE. The ends were cut back, 0 bases at V and 0 bases at J, with 9 bases in the middle. The length of the CDR3 is 16 residues. DNA of the CDR3: TGTGCCAGCAGCTTGGCTGGGGAAGCGAACACCGGGGAGCTGTTTTTT. Amino acids: CASSLAGEANTGELFF. Variable domain in full (rest from reference TRBV5-6 and TRBJ2-2): DAGVTQSPTHLIKTRGQQVTLRCSPKSGHDTVSWYQQALGQGPQFIFQYYEEEERQRGNFPDRFSGHQFPNYSSELNVNALLLGDSALYLCASSLAGEANTGELFFGEGSRLTVL.

The table lists this clone with a few counts. The chain couples TRBV7-8 to TRBJ2-7; 9 positions agree with TRBD1. With 5 bases clipped from V and 5 bases from J, the junction kept 1 base outside the gene matches. This CDR3 is 12 amino acids long. Germline V gene lookup returns CDR1 SGHVS and CDR2 FQNEAQ. The chain's CDR3 is CASSRQGDEQYV. The CDR3 DNA reads as TGTGCCAGCAGCAGACAGGGGGACGAGCAGTACGTC.

This clone occurred a few times. This chain links TRBV6-1 with TRBJ1-2; 8 positions match TRBD1. Germline V CDR1 and CDR2: MNHNS, SASEGT. With 3 bases clipped from V and 4 bases from J, the junction kept 7 bases outside the gene matches. CDR3 size: 15 residues. As DNA, the CDR3 is TGTGCCAGCAGTGAGGGGCAGGGGGCAGCCTATGGCTACACCTTC. This sequence encodes CASSEGQGAAYGYTF.

The chain uses TRBV29-1 and TRBJ2-7; TRBD2 aligns across 13 bases. J lost 4 bases, V lost 6 bases, and 6 bases had no gene match. Germline CDR1 SQVTM, CDR2 ANQGSEA. CDR3 length equals 14 residues. The CDR3 loop is CSVGRTSGGYEQYF. Written as DNA, the CDR3 is TGCAGCGTGGGAAGGACTAGCGGGGGTTACGAGCAGTACTTC.

This chain connects TRBV2 to TRBJ2-7; 7 positions match TRBD2. CDR3 length: 13 amino acids. The germline gives CDR1 SNHLY, CDR2 FYNNEI. V shed 7 bases and J 2 bases; nucleotides not matched to a gene: 5. Here the CDR3 reads CASNAGETYEQYV. The CDR3 DNA reads TGTGCCAGCAACGCGGGAGAAACCTACGAGCAGTACGTC.

Within the sample, this clone is medium-sized. The rearrangement links TRBV6-5 to TRBJ2-1, with D maybe TRBD2 (5 bases). The CDR3 runs 13 residues. Trimming took 6 bases from V and 6 from J, leaving 12 bases between them. Germline loops: CDR1 MNHEY, CDR2 SVGAGI. The CDR3 loop reads CASSQAAGNEQFF. The CDR3, as DNA: TGTGCCAGCAGCCAGGCGGCGGGCAATGAGCAGTTCTTC.

The chain combines TRBV14 with TRBJ1-3, with D tentatively TRBD1 (5 bases). Trimming stripped 10 bases from V and 1 base from J, with 17 bases between. The CDR3 is 15 amino acids. Per the germline V gene, CDR1 is SGHDN and CDR2 is FVKESK. The CDR3 here is CATRRDSGSGNTIYF. The CDR3 DNA sequence: TGTGCCACCCGGCGGGACTCCGGTTCTGGAAACACCATATATTTT.

V usage is TRBV25-1 and J usage is TRBJ1-1; D remains unclear. The CDR3 has 14 residues. Germline V CDR1 and CDR2: MGHDK, SYGVNS. The V gene lost 0 bases and the J gene lost 4 bases, with 9 bases spanning the gap. CDR3 DNA sequence: TGTGCCAGCAGTGAATACCCCGGCGGCACTGAAGCTTTCTTT. Protein sequence: CASSEYPGGTEAFF.